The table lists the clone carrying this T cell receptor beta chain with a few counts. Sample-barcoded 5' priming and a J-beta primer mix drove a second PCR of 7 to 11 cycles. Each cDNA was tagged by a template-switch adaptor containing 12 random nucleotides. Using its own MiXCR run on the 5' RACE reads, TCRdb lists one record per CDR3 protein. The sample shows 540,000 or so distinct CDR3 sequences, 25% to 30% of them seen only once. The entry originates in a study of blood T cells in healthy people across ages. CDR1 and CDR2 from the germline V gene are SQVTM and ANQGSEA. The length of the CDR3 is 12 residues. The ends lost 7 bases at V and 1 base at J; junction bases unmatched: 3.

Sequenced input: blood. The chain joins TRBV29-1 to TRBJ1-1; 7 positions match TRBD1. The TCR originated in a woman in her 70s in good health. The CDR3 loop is CSGNRGNTEAFF. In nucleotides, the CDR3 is TGCAGCGGTAACAGGGGGAACACTGAAGCTTTCTTT. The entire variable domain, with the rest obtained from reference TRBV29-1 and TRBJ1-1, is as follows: SAVISQKPSRDICQRGTSLTIQCQVDSQVTMMFWYRQQPGQSLTLIATANQGSEATYESGFVIDKFPISRPNLTFSTLTVSNMSPEDSSIYLCSGNRGNTEAFFGQGTRLTVV.